What follows are 20 T cell receptor beta chains derived from one specimen sequenced in a study of shared clonotypes between healthy human individuals. TCRdb keeps only in-frame clones here, not all; method: immunoSEQ multiplex PCR. The table has 2 million to 2.5 million clones, 95% seen once. Sequencing was performed on naive CD4+ T cells sorted from blood. Described subset: CD45RA+ positively selected. The receptors were gathered from a man aged 18 to 35 in good health.

On this clone itself: This sample includes further DNA sequences coding for the same CDR3. The chain combines TRBV5-1 with TRBJ2-5; D may be TRBD2 (5 bases). The CDR3 runs 13 residues. V lost 4 bases to trimming and J lost 5 bases, with 12 bases between them. Germline loops: CDR1 SGHRS, CDR2 YFSETQ. CDR3 in DNA: TGCGCCAGCAGCCTCGCGGGTGGGGAGACCCAGTACTTC. This gives the protein CASSLAGGETQYF.

This chain links TRBV30 with TRBJ1-2, with D hard to call. V was cut by 5 bases and J by 0 bases, with 13 bases left in between. Germline V gives CDR1 GTSNPN, CDR2 SVGIG (reference sequence). This CDR3 contains 14 residues. CDR3 sequence (DNA): TGTGCCTGGGTTGCCCATTCAACTAACTATGGCTACACCTTC. Its translation: CAWVAHSTNYGYTF.

As to this clone: Other DNA sequences in this specimen translate into the identical CDR3. The CDR3 sequence is CASSLGTGSYEQYF. The CDR3 DNA sequence: TGTGCCAGCAGCTTAGGGACAGGGTCATACGAGCAGTACTTC. The V gene is TRBV7-8, the J gene TRBJ2-7, with 8 bases lining up with TRBD1. The J segment lost 4 bases and the V segment lost 1 base, leaving 3 bases of the junction unmatched. The length of the CDR3 is 14 residues. Germline V gives CDR1 SGHVS, CDR2 FQNEAQ.

This chain joins TRBV7-9 and TRBJ1-4; 11 bases line up with TRBD1. Unmatched junction bases numbered 7, after V lost 5 bases and J lost 5 bases. Germline V gives CDR1 SEHNR, CDR2 FQNEAQ (reference sequence). The CDR3 length is 16 residues. The CDR3 spells CASSPSGTGGNEKLFF. DNA for the CDR3: TGTGCCAGCAGCCCTTCCGGGACAGGGGGGAATGAAAAACTGTTTTTT.

The chain recombines TRBV7-2 with TRBJ1-2, with TRBD1 matching over 12 bases. Germline assignment: CDR1 SGHTA and CDR2 FQGNSA. V was pared by 6 bases and J by 8 bases, with 10 bases of the junction left unmatched. The CDR3 length is 15 residues. CDR3 coding DNA: TGTGCCAGCAGACCAACCGGGACAGGGGGCTACGGCTACACCTTC. Protein: CASRPTGTGGYGYTF.

V usage is TRBV10-3 and J usage is TRBJ2-7; 8 bases are a match to TRBD1. Germline values: CDR1 ENHRY, CDR2 SYGVKD. The CDR3 covers 14 residues. The J segment lost 2 bases and the V segment lost 6 bases, leaving 6 bases of the junction unmatched. The CDR3 protein is CAIREGQGTYEQYF. In DNA, the CDR3 is TGTGCCATCAGGGAAGGACAGGGTACCTACGAGCAGTACTTC.

CDR3 nucleotides: TGTGCCTGGAGGGAACCCGGGACAGGGGGATCCTACGAGCAGTACTTC. Its protein product is CAWREPGTGGSYEQYF. The rearrangement joins TRBV30 to TRBJ2-7, with TRBD1 matching 11 bases. Germline lookup yields CDR1 GTSNPN and CDR2 SVGIG (reference sequence). This CDR3 spans 16 amino acids. Germline trimming cut 3 bases from V and 1 base from J; bases unmatched to any gene: 8.

V and J are TRBV10-3 and TRBJ2-3; perhaps TRBD1 as D (5 bases). The CDR3 has 14 residues. The germline CDR1 and CDR2 sequences are ENHRY and SYGVKD. The V end was cut by 6 bases, the J end by 4 bases, with 14 bases between. The DNA for the CDR3 is TGTGCCATCAGCCCCCAGGGTTTTGCAGATACGCAGTATTTT. It is translated as CAISPQGFADTQYF.

The chain uses TRBV5-5 and TRBJ1-5; D is undetermined. V was cut by 3 bases and J by 1 base, with 5 bases left in between. The CDR3 spans 13 residues. Germline V gives CDR1 SGHKS, CDR2 YYEKEE (reference sequence). The CDR3 loop is CASSYGSNQPQHF. DNA of the CDR3: TGTGCCAGCAGCTACGGGAGCAATCAGCCCCAGCATTTT.

On this clone itself: Other nucleotide sequences in the sample specify the same CDR3. The rearrangement joins TRBV18 to TRBJ2-1; D is uncertain. Germline values: CDR1 KGHSH, CDR2 LQKENI. This CDR3 has 14 residues. V was shortened by 3 bases and J by 0 bases, with 6 bases between the two germline ends. DNA for the CDR3: TGTGCCAGCTCACCGGGTAGCTCCTACAATGAGCAGTTCTTC. Residues: CASSPGSSYNEQFF.

This clone was picked up one time. The J gene is TRBJ1-1, the V gene TRBV4-2; no reliable D call. Germline CDR1 reads LGHNA; CDR2 reads YNFKEQ. V shed 1 base and J shed 1 base, with 7 bases lying between them. There are 14 residues in the CDR3. The CDR3 is CASSQARENTEAFF. DNA of the CDR3: TGTGCCAGCAGCCAAGCTCGGGAGAACACTGAAGCTTTCTTT.

V is TRBV6-5 and J is TRBJ2-6; D remains ambiguous. Germline CDR1 reads MNHEY; CDR2 reads SVGAGI. V was cut by 6 bases and J by 4 bases, with 13 bases left in between. This CDR3 is 15 amino acids long. This chain's CDR3 is CASSRTATGANVLTF. Written as DNA, the CDR3 is TGTGCCAGCAGCCGCACCGCGACAGGGGCCAACGTCCTGACTTTC.

The J gene is TRBJ2-5, the V gene TRBV11-2; D is unresolved. The CDR3 runs 13 residues. Germline V gene sequence: CDR1 SGHAT, CDR2 FQNNGV. The V end was cut by 5 bases, the J end by 1 base, with 8 bases between. The CDR3 bases are TGTGCCAGCAGCCCCCAGATCCAAGAGACCCAGTACTTC. It codes for CASSPQIQETQYF.

This sequence joins TRBV6-5 and TRBJ2-7; 7 bases are shared with TRBD1. The CDR3 sequence is 11 residues long. After removal of 11 bases from V and 5 bases from J, the junction contained 6 bases not matched to a gene. From germline, CDR1 is MNHEY and CDR2 SVGAGI. CDR3 in amino acids: CAAGQVDEQYF. Here the CDR3 DNA reads TGTGCCGCTGGACAGGTTGACGAGCAGTACTTC.

This rearrangement joins TRBV2 to TRBJ2-3; 7 nucleotides match TRBD2. Germline CDR1 reads SNHLY; CDR2 reads FYNNEI. Losses at the gene ends were 5 bases for V and 3 bases for J; bases not matched to a gene: 5. There are 14 residues in the CDR3. The CDR3 DNA reads as TGTGCCAGCAGTCGCGGGACTATTACAGATACGCAGTATTTT. Its protein is CASSRGTITDTQYF.

The V call is TRBV11-2, the J call TRBJ2-7; TRBD2 matches at 12 bases. The trim removed 5 bases at V and 7 bases at J, leaving 9 bases unmatched. The CDR3 consists of 15 residues. Per germline, CDR1 SGHAT and CDR2 FQNNGV. The CDR3 DNA follows: TGTGCCAGCAGCGCCCTAGCGGGAGGGCCAGAGGAGCAGTACTTC. It is translated as CASSALAGGPEEQYF.

This rearrangement joins TRBV7-9 to TRBJ2-3; TRBD1 matches 7 bases. The germline V gene encodes CDR1 SEHNR and CDR2 FQNEAQ (reference sequence). With V trimmed by 4 bases and J by 4 bases, 8 bases remained unmatched. There are 15 residues in the CDR3. For the CDR3, the DNA is TGTGCCAGCAGCTCCAGACAGGGCCCCGCAGATACGCAGTATTTT. This sequence encodes CASSSRQGPADTQYF.

This clone appeared once. The rearrangement uses TRBV29-1 and TRBJ2-7, with D unresolved. The CDR3 totals 12 residues. V shed 0 bases and J shed 6 bases, with 9 bases lying between them. Germline assignment: CDR1 SQVTM and CDR2 ANQGSEA. CDR3 in amino acids: CSVEEGGGEQYF. CDR3 DNA: TGCAGCGTTGAAGAAGGTGGTGGCGAGCAGTACTTC.

This chain's CDR3 is CASSANRVSAEAFF. CDR3 sequence (DNA): TGTGCCAGCAGCGCGAACAGGGTATCGGCTGAAGCTTTCTTT. The chain joins TRBV7-2 to TRBJ1-1, with D tentatively TRBD1 (6 bases). Germline lookup yields CDR1 SGHTA and CDR2 FQGNSA. The CDR3 consists of 14 residues. The germline V and J ends were trimmed by 5 bases and 6 bases, with 16 bases remaining between them.

V usage is TRBV2 and J usage is TRBJ2-7; the match to TRBD1 covers 7 bases. The CDR3 contains 14 residues. V shed 0 bases and J 5 bases; nucleotides not matched to a gene: 4. Per germline, CDR1 SNHLY and CDR2 FYNNEI. CDR3 bases: TGTGCCAGCAGTGAAGCTTTACAGGGGAACGAGCAGTACTTC. It codes for CASSEALQGNEQYF.